This T cell receptor beta chain was obtained from a study of cytomegalovirus exposure and HLA in healthy donors. General study findings and limits: Association with HLA alleles at 0.05 false discovery rate was found for 16,951 TCR beta sequences in a later analysis. Prior analysis indicated that the majority of TCR beta V segments exhibited productivity approximately 90% or approximately 30% of the time. The study listed 164 cytomegalovirus-associated TCR beta chains.

Per the germline V gene, CDR1 is MNHNY and CDR2 is SVGAGI (reference sequence). The CDR3 totals 14 residues. V was clipped by 3 bases and J by 9 bases, with 12 bases between them. PCR primers comprised 60 Vbeta and 13 Jbeta primers. Data came from immunoSEQ multiplex PCR; TCRdb stores just in-frame clones and leaves some out. Counted here are some 90,000 clones, 60% to 85% occurring once; the ten biggest clones make up 4% to 5.5%. A word on this clone: As yet, its antigen is unknown.

Donors showed nominal health when sampled, although they likely had unrecorded immune exposures. The receptor was isolated from a man younger than 45 in good health and CMV-seropositive. The material sequenced was PBMCs. J is TRBJ1-6 and V is TRBV6-6; weak D call: TRBD1 (6 bases). CDR3 bases: TGTGCCAGCAGTTATCAACAGGGAAGTTCACCCCTCCACTTT. Protein: CASSYQQGSSPLHF.